This entry features one T cell receptor (beta chain) sequence. The data were taken from a study of blood T cell repertoires in COVID-19. In the study overall: Both acute and convalescent COVID-19 samples were obtained from the United States, Italy and Spain. PBMCs, B-cell-depleted T cells, or T cells were the source of the cDNA or gDNA that made up the material.

In the authors' workflow: How many nucleated cells were present was estimated from reference gene primer amplification. Sequencing used immunoSEQ multiplex PCR; TCRdb keeps in-frame clones, though not all of them. The V and J calls and the clone size are those of that table, but D and trimming were determined from the DNA. The sample lists about 44,000 clones; around 87% were seen once. CDR1 and CDR2 (germline): SGDLS, YYNGEE. V lost 0 bases and J lost 1; bases outside the gene matches: 8. There are 17 residues in the CDR3. The V and J genes are TRBV9 and TRBJ2-3; 7 bases agree with TRBD2. The receptor was isolated from a woman of 80 years or more in a cohort sampled during active or convalescent COVID-19. Sequenced material: peripheral blood. CDR3 protein: CASSVGLGGSGTDTQYF. In nucleotides, the CDR3 is TGTGCCAGCAGCGTAGGGCTCGGCGGGAGTGGCACAGATACGCAGTATTTT.